The present T cell receptor (beta chain) was sequenced within a study of CD8+ T cells in alopecia areata. Study at large: Treatment comprised oral tofacitinib, 5 to 10 mg twice daily, in treated patients. Notes on the study in general: Sequences from scalp samples also cover resident alphabeta T cells of normal skin.

V was pared by 1 base and J by 8 bases, with 9 bases between. Germline-derived CDR1 and CDR2 are SGHTA and FQGTGA. The CDR3 runs 14 residues. TCR sequencing used cDNA made by reverse transcription of extracted RNA. Sequencing used immunoSEQ multiplex PCR; TCRdb keeps in-frame clones, though not all of them. The profile shows more than 150,000 clones, 50% to 60% of them singletons. Alopecia areata patients provided lesional scalp punch biopsies and peripheral blood. To note about this clone: Its antigen is still unknown.

J is TRBJ1-6 and V is TRBV7-3; D possibly corresponds to TRBD1 (6 bases). Material: CD4+ T cells sorted from blood, obtained at week 0. This clonotype was sampled from a human donor with alopecia areata. CDR3 nucleotide sequence: TGTGCCAGCAGCTTAATGGGGGGCGATTCACCCCTCCACTTT. It codes for CASSLMGGDSPLHF.